Below, 14 T cell receptor beta chains from the same sample are listed, as sequenced in a study of post-analysis software for immune sequencing data. Overall study findings and caveats: Patients showed TRBV5-6, TRBV5-1 and TRBV20-1 among four to six TRBV segments more frequent than in controls.

The TCR beta cDNA libraries contained unique molecular identifiers. MiXCR, applied by TCRdb to the PCR reads, yields one record per CDR3 protein. This table holds 700,000 to 800,000 distinct CDR3 sequences, roughly 27% found once. For these receptors, no antigen is known. The sample consisted of blood. The origin of the receptors is a girl aged 10 to 17 with multiple sclerosis.

The rearrangement uses TRBV27 and TRBJ2-5; D not certain. Gene TRBJ2-7 matches the end of the DNA better, so the J call may be wrong. CDR3 size: 14 residues. Germline values: CDR1 MNHEY, CDR2 SMNVEV (reference sequence). CDR3 protein: CASSFGSTTYEQYF. The CDR3 nucleotides are TGTGCCAGCAGTTTCGGTAGTACCACCTACGAGCAGTACTTC.

The rearrangement links TRBV7-9 to TRBJ2-1, with TRBD1 as a possible D gene (5 bases). The CDR3 is 16 amino acids. The germline V gene has CDR1 SEHNR and CDR2 FQNEAQ (reference sequence). The V gene lost 4 bases and the J gene lost 1 base, with 14 bases spanning the gap. The CDR3 sequence: CASSWGPSASYNEQFF. The CDR3, as DNA: TGTGCCAGCAGCTGGGGCCCAAGCGCTTCCTACAATGAGCAGTTCTTC.

The chain recombines TRBV7-9 with TRBJ2-3; the match to TRBD2 covers 9 bases. Trimming at V came to 5 bases and at J to 2 bases, leaving 11 bases not matched to a gene. This CDR3 region has 17 residues. The germline V gene encodes CDR1 SEHNR and CDR2 FQNEAQ (reference sequence). The CDR3 nucleotides are TGTGCCAGCAGCCCGTTGGGTAGCGGGGGATCCACAGATACGCAGTATTTT. It encodes CASSPLGSGGSTDTQYF.

This clonotype turned up a few times. V and J are TRBV15 and TRBJ2-1; 8 bases match TRBD2. The CDR3 consists of 16 residues. J was trimmed by 5 bases and V by 5 bases; bases with no gene match: 11. The germline V gene has CDR1 LNHNV and CDR2 YYDKDF (reference sequence). The CDR3 loop reads CATSLAIAGRNNEQFF. The CDR3 nucleotides read TGTGCCACCAGCCTCGCGATAGCGGGACGTAACAATGAGCAGTTCTTC.

The sample holds a few counts of this clonotype. The V and J genes are TRBV29-1 and TRBJ2-7, with D hard to call. This CDR3 is built from 13 residues. CDR1 and CDR2 (germline): SQVTM, ANQGSEA. V was pared by 7 bases and J by 3 bases, with 16 bases between. For the CDR3, the DNA is TGCAGCGCCGAAACTGGCAGTCACTACGAGCAGTACTTC. Protein product: CSAETGSHYEQYF.

The gene calls are TRBV29-1 and TRBJ2-1; no firm D call. The ends were cut back, 7 bases at V and 0 bases at J, with 10 bases in the middle. The CDR3 has 13 amino acids. Per the germline V gene, CDR1 is SQVTM and CDR2 is ANQGSEA. The CDR3 nucleotides read TGCAGCGCCCGCAAAAGCTCCTACAATGAGCAGTTCTTC. It translates to CSARKSSYNEQFF.

This clonotype was seen a few times. The chain has TRBV28 and TRBJ1-1, with D unclear. Trimming removed 6 bases at V and 2 bases at J, with 13 bases between. The CDR3 length is 14 residues. The germline V gene encodes CDR1 MDHEN and CDR2 SYDVKM. The CDR3, as DNA: TGTGCCAGCAGAAACGGGGTCGCAAACACTGAAGCTTTCTTT. This encodes CASRNGVANTEAFF. Supplemented by reference TRBV28 and TRBJ1-1, the full variable domain reads DVKVTQSSRYLVKRTGEKVFLECVQDMDHENMFWYRQDPGLGLRLIYFSYDVKMKEKGDIPEGYSVSREKKERFSLILESASTNQTSMYLCASRNGVANTEAFFGQGTRLTVV.

The rearrangement joins TRBV5-1 to TRBJ1-2, with 9 bases aligning to TRBD1. CDR3 length: 14 amino acids. Germline CDR1 is SGHRS and CDR2 is YFSETQ. Germline trimming cut 3 bases from V and 3 bases from J; bases unmatched to any gene: 3. CDR3 protein: CASSSDRGHYGYTF. In nucleotides, the CDR3 is TGCGCCAGCAGCTCGGACAGGGGACACTATGGCTACACCTTC.

The rearrangement links TRBV7-2 to TRBJ2-1; 12 bases agree with TRBD2. The CDR3 runs 14 residues. The junction had 6 bases not matched to a gene; V was cut back by 6 bases and J by 9 bases. CDR1 and CDR2 from the germline V gene are SGHTA and FQGNSA. CDR3 DNA sequence: TGTGCCAGCAGACTAATGACTAGCGGGGGTGAGCAGTTCTTC. It is translated as CASRLMTSGGEQFF.

The genes are TRBV20-1 and TRBJ2-7; possible D gene TRBD1, 6 bases. Germline V gene sequence: CDR1 DFQATT, CDR2 SNEGSKA (reference sequence). The CDR3 has 12 amino acids. With 3 bases removed from V and 2 bases from J, the gap between germline ends came to 8 bases. CDR3 region: CSASGDTYEQYF. Written as DNA, the CDR3 is TGCAGTGCTAGCGGGGACACCTACGAGCAGTACTTC.

V is TRBV6-2 or TRBV6-3 and J is TRBJ1-1, with a tentative D call TRBD1 (6 bases). The germline CDR1 and CDR2 sequences are MNHEY and SVGEGT. The ends were cut back, 4 bases at V and 5 bases at J, with 14 bases in the middle. This CDR3 is 14 amino acids long. The CDR3 DNA sequence: TGTGCCAGCAGTTTCAAGACAGGTTGGACTGAAGCTTTCTTT. Its protein is CASSFKTGWTEAFF.

The gene calls are TRBV10-3 and TRBJ2-1; D is possibly TRBD2 (6 bases). The CDR3 sequence is 13 residues long. Germline lookup yields CDR1 ENHRY and CDR2 SYGVKD. Trimming removed 8 bases from V and 2 bases from J, with 10 bases in between. CDR3 coding DNA: TGTGCCATCGGGGGGACCCCCTACAATGAGCAGTTCTTC. Translating it yields CAIGGTPYNEQFF.

This clonotype has a handful of counts. This chain links TRBV5-1 with TRBJ2-7; TRBD2 matches at 14 bases. V lost 3 bases, J lost 7 bases, and 15 bases stayed unmatched. This CDR3 is 18 amino acids long. Germline lookup yields CDR1 SGHRS and CDR2 YFSETQ. CDR3 loop: CASSSRTSGRIKDLEQYF. The CDR3 nucleotides are TGCGCCAGCAGCTCCCGGACTAGCGGGAGGATAAAGGACCTAGAGCAGTACTTC.

J is TRBJ2-5 and V is TRBV29-1; 10 nucleotides match TRBD2. Germline loops: CDR1 SQVTM, CDR2 ANQGSEA. J lost 9 bases, V lost 0 bases, and 10 bases had no gene match. The CDR3 is 15 amino acids. The CDR3 nucleotides are TGCAGCGTTGAAGATCGGCCTAGCGGGGGCAGGGCCCAGTACTTC. It codes for CSVEDRPSGGRAQYF.